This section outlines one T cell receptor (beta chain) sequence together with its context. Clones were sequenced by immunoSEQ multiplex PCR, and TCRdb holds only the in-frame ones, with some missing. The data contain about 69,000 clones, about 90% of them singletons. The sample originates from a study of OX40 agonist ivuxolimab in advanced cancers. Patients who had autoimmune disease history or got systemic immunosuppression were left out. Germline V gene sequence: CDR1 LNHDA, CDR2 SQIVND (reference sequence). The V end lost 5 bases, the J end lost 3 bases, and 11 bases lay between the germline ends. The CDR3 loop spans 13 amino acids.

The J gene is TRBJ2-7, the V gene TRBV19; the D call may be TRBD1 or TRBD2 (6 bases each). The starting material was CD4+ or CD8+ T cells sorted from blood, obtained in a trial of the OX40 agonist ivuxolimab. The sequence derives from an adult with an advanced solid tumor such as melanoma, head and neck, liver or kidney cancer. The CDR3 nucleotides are TGTGCCAGTAGTCTGGGGGGCGGCTACGAGCAGTACTTC. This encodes CASSLGGGYEQYF.